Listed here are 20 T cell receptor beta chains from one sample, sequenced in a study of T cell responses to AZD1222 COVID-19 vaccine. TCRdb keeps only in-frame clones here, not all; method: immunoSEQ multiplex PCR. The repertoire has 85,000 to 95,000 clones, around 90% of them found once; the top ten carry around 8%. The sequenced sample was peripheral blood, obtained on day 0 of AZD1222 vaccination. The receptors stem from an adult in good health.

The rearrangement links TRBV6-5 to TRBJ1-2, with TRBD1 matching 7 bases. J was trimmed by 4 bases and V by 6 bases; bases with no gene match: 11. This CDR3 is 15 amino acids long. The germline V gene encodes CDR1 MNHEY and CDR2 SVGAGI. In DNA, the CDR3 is TGTGCCAGCAGAAAAGGGACTCCAGGGGGCTATGGCTACACCTTC. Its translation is CASRKGTPGGYGYTF.

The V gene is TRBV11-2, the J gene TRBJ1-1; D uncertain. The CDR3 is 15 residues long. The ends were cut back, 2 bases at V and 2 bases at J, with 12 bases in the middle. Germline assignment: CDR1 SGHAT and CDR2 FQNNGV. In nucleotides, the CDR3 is TGTGCCAGCAGCTTAACGGGCCTCCCAAACACTGAAGCTTTCTTT. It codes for CASSLTGLPNTEAFF.

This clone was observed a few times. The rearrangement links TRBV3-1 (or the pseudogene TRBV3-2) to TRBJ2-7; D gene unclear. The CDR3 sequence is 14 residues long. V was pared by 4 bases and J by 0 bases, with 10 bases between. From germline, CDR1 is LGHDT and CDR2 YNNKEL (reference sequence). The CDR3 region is CASSPMSYSYEQYF. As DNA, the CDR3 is TGTGCCAGCAGCCCGATGTCTTACTCCTACGAGCAGTACTTC.

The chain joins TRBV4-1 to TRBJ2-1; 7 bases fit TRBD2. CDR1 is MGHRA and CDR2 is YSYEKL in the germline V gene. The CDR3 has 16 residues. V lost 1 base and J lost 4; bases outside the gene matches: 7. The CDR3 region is CASSQAESGGYNEQFF. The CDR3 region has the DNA TGCGCCAGCAGCCAAGCTGAATCCGGGGGGTACAATGAGCAGTTCTTC.

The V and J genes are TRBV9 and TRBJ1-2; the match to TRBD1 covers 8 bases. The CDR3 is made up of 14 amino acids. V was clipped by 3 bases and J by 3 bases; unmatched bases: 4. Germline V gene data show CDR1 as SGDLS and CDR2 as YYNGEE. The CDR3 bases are TGTGCCAGCAGCGCGGGACAGGTGGACTATGGCTACACCTTC. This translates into CASSAGQVDYGYTF.

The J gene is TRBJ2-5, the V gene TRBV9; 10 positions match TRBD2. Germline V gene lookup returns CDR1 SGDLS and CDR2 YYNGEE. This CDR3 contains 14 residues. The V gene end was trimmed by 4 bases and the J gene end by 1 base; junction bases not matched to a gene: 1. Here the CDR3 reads CASSPSGGQETQYF. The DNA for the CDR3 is TGTGCCAGCAGCCCTAGCGGGGGCCAAGAGACCCAGTACTTC.

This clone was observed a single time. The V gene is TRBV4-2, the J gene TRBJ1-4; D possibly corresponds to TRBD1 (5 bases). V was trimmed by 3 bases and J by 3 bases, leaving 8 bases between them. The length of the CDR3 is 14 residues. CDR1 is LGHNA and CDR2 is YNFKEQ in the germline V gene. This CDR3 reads CASSQTEANEKLFF. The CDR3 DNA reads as TGTGCCAGCAGCCAGACAGAAGCTAATGAAAAACTGTTTTTT.

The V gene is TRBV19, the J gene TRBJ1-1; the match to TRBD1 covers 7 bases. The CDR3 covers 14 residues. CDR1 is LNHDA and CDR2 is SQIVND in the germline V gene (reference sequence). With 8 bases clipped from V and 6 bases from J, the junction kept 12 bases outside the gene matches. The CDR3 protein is CASSRRGQISEAFF. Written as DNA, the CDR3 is TGTGCCAGTTCCCGGAGGGGGCAGATCTCTGAAGCTTTCTTT. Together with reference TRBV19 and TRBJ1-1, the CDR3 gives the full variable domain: DGGITQSPKYLFRKEGQNVTLSCEQNLNHDAMYWYRQDPGQGLRLIYYSQIVNDFQKGDIAEGYSVSREKKESFPLTVTSAQKNPTAFYLCASSRRGQISEAFFGQGTRLTVV.

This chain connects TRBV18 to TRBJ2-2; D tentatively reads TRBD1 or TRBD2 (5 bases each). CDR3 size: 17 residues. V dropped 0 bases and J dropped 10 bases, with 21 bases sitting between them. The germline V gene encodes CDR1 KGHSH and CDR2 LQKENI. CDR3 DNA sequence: TGTGCCAGCTCACCACCAAAGGGGCAGAACGGGGCCGAGGAGCTGTTTTTT. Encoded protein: CASSPPKGQNGAEELFF.

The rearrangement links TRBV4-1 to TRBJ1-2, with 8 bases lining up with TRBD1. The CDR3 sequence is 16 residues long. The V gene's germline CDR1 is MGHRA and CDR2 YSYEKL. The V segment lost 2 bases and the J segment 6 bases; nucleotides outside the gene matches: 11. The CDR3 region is CASSQWGAGGQDGYTF. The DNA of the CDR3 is TGCGCCAGCAGCCAATGGGGGGCAGGGGGCCAGGATGGCTACACCTTC.

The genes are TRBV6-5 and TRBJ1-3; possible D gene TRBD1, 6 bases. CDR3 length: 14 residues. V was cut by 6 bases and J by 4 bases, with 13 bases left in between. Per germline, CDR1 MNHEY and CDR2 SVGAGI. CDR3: CASRPGQTGNTIYF. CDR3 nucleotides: TGTGCCAGCAGACCCGGACAGACCGGAAACACCATATATTTT.

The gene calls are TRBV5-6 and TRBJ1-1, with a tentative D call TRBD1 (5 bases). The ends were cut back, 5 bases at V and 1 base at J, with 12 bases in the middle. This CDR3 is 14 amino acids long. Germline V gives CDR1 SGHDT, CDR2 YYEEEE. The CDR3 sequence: CASSGWGRNTEAFF. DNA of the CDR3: TGTGCCAGCAGTGGCTGGGGGAGGAACACTGAAGCTTTCTTT.

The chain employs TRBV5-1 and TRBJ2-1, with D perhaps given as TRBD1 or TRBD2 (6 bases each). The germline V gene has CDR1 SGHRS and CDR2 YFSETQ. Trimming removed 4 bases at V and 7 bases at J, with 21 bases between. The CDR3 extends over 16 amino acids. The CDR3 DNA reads TGCGCCAGCAGCCGGGACATCCCTAGGGGAGGTAATGAGCAGTTCTTC. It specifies CASSRDIPRGGNEQFF.

The CDR3 protein is CASSLLQGRVAEAFF. In nucleotides, the CDR3 is TGTGCCAGCAGCTTACTACAGGGCAGGGTCGCTGAAGCTTTCTTT. This chain uses TRBV11-1 with TRBJ1-1; D might be TRBD1 (6 bases). This CDR3 spans 15 amino acids. Germline CDR1 SGHAT, CDR2 FQDESV (reference sequence). Trimming cost V 2 bases and J 6 bases, with 16 bases left between them.

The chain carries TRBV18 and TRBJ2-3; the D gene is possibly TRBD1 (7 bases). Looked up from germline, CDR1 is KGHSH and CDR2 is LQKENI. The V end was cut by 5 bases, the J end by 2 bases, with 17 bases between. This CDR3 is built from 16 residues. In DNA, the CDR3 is TGTGCCAGCTCAGGGACAGTAGCGGCGACCACAGATACGCAGTATTTT. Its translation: CASSGTVAATTDTQYF.

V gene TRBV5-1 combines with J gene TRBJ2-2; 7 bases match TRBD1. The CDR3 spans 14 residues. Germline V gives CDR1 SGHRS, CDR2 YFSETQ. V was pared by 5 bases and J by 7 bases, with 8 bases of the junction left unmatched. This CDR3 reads CASRHDRVGGELFF. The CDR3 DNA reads TGCGCCAGCAGGCATGACAGGGTCGGCGGGGAGCTGTTTTTT.

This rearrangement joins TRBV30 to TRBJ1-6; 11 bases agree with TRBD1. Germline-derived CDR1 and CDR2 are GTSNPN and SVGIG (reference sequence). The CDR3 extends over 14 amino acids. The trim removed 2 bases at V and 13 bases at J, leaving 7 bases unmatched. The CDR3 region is CAWSTGTGGSPLHF. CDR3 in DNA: TGTGCCTGGAGTACCGGGACAGGGGGATCTCCCCTCCACTTT.

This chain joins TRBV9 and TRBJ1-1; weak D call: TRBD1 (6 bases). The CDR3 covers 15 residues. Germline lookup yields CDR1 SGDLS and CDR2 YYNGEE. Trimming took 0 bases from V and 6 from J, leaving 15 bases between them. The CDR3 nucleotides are TGTGCCAGCAGCGTAGATCTTGGGGGGGCCCCTGAAGCTTTCTTT. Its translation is CASSVDLGGAPEAFF.

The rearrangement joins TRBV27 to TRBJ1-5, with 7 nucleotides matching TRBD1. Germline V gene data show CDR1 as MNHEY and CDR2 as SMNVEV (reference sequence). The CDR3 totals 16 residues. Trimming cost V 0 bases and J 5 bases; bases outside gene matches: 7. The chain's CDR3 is CASSLSRQGGDQPQHF. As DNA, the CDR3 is TGTGCCAGCAGTTTATCGAGACAGGGTGGGGATCAGCCCCAGCATTTT.

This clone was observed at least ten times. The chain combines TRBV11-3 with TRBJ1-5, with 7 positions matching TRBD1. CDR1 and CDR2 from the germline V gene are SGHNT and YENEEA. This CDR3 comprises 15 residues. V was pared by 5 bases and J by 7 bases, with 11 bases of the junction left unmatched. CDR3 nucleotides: TGTGCCAGCAGCCATACAGGGGTTCTTGACCAGCCCCAGCATTTT. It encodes CASSHTGVLDQPQHF.